Reported below is one T cell receptor beta chain. Profiled with immunoSEQ multiplex PCR; TCRdb holds only in-frame clones, not every one. The table includes about 470,000 clones, 87% detected once. The V gene lost 2 bases and the J gene lost 2 bases, with 11 bases spanning the gap. The CDR3 runs 15 residues. Per germline, CDR1 KGHDR and CDR2 SFDVKD. The sample originates from a study of blood T cell repertoires in COVID-19. Whole-study context: Collection of acute and convalescent COVID-19 samples took place in the United States, Italy and Spain. Nucleic acid was either cDNA or gDNA, and it came from T cells, B-cell-depleted T cells, or PBMCs.

Sequences were obtained from PBMCs or T cells enriched from blood (not recorded which). The clonotype originates from a woman aged 18 to 35 who had recovered from COVID-19. The chain is built from TRBV24-1 and TRBJ2-5; TRBD2 is a possible D gene (6 bases). Written as DNA, the CDR3 is TGTGCCACCAGTGATTCCCGCGGGGCTCAAGAGACCCAGTACTTC. This codes for CATSDSRGAQETQYF.